This T cell receptor beta chain originates from a study of T cell responses to AZD1222 COVID-19 vaccine. Study-level information: Samples with a second dose at about 4 or about 12 weeks were pooled together. The study, taken as a whole, reports: Spike-specific TCR breadth and depth rose after two AZD1222 doses. Clonal diversity was possibly underestimated; the donors were predominantly white British and more often female. With dominance at 160-218 and 743-854, vaccine-associated CD4 TCRs spanned spike.

A remark on this clone: Its target is not known.

Method: immunoSEQ multiplex PCR; TCRdb's copy keeps in-frame clones and lacks some. This sample has some 150,000 clones, with 90% to 95% found just once. Germline lookup yields CDR1 SGHTA and CDR2 FQGTGA. This CDR3 is built from 12 residues. Trimming took 5 bases from V and 9 from J, leaving 11 bases between them. The receptor was isolated from an adult in good health. The chain is built from TRBV7-3 and TRBJ2-1; TRBD1 is a possible D gene (5 bases). The sample here was peripheral blood, taken on day 0 of AZD1222 vaccination. Here the CDR3 reads CASSLLQGEQFF. The CDR3, as DNA: TGTGCCAGCAGCCTTCTTCAGGGTGAGCAGTTCTTC.